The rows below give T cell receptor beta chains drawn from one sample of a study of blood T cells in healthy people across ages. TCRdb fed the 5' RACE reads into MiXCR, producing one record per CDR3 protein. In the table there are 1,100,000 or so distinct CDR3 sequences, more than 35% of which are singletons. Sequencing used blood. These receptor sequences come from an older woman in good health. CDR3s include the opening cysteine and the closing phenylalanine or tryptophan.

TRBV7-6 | CASSPPLGSYNEQFF
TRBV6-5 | CASSLRGAGSSYEQFF
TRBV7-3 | CASSLRASENIQYF
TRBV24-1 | CTTSEQGVPETQYF
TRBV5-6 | CASSMNQNEQFF
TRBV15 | CATSRGNKGRLAGGLNTGELFF
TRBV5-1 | CASSSFSGRENEQYF
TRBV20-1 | CSARDGGREKLNEQYF
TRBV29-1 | CSVRDRADSPLHF
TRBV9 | CASSVGPSGSPKQFF
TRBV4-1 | CASSQDEGEQETQYF
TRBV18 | CASSPTARDTQYF
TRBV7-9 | CASSKTGPNTEAFF
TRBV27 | CASSPRQSSSRVNEQFF
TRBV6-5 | CASSPWADTEGYEQYF
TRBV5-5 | CASSVLPVRDTQYF
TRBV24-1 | CATSDPLTGKETQYF
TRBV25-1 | CASSGQGLYEQYF
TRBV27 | CASSAGLAGIYNEQFF
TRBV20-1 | CSKRGDTEAFF
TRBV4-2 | CASSRTSGNTDTQYF
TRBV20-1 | CSARDFRERNNEQFF
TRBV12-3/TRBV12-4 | CASSPLAPTSTDTQYF
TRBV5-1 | CASSSRGGHTNTEAFF
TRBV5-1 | CASTPSGLAGGMETQYF
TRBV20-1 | CSASIFGIGTEAFF
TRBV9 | CASSVAVGANIQYF
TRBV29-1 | CSVQGLGGYTF
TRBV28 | CASISGPLYEQYF
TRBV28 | CASSYPLAGNPYNEQYF
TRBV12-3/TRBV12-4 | CASSKGQLRLGQPQHF
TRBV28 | CASRPGHPSKGYEQYF
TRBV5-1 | CASSFRDPQRGETQYF
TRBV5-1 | CASSLYPEASYEQYF
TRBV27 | CASSLRGARTEAFF
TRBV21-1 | CASSKRTSTYEQYF
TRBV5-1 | CASSSGDKMVYEQYF
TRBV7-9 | CASSSPLDRQNTEAFF
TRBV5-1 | CASTTTLGEQYF
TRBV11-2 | CASSLEGPGGTQYF
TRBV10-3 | CAISESRGQETQYF
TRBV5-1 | CASSPQGQGINEQFF
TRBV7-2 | CASSLVGLARAYEQYF